This T cell receptor (beta chain) was profiled in a study of blood T cell repertoires in COVID-19. About the research overall: Samples of COVID-19 (acute and convalescent) were obtained from the United States, Italy and Spain. PBMCs, B-cell-depleted T cells, or T cells were the source of the cDNA or gDNA that made up the material.

Authors' analysis steps: Estimated nucleated cell counts came from reference gene primer amplification. Assay: immunoSEQ multiplex PCR; the TCRdb copy retains only in-frame clones and omits some. V and J calls and clone size come straight from that table; D and trimming were deduced from the DNA. The sample has approximately 170,000 clones, around 87% seen once. A Seattle source enrolled patients during active infection and followed them longitudinally. Germline values: CDR1 MDHEN, CDR2 SYDVKM. CDR3 length equals 16 residues. J was trimmed by 5 bases and V by 4 bases; bases with no gene match: 7. The sequence was obtained from an elderly woman with COVID-19, enrolled during active disease. This sequence joins TRBV28 and TRBJ2-1; 11 bases are shared with TRBD2. Sequencing used peripheral blood. CDR3 bases: TGTGCCAGCAGTTCAGCCGGGACTAGCGGTCACAATGAGCAGTTCTTC. Translated: CASSSAGTSGHNEQFF.